This T cell receptor (beta chain) was retrieved from a study of identical twins. Study conclusions and caveats: Less excess twin sharing appeared in beta out-of-frame sequences.

Germline CDR1 reads ENHRY; CDR2 reads SYGVKD. V dropped 3 bases and J dropped 14; count of bases not matched to a gene: 6. This CDR3 region has 12 residues. TCRdb used MiXCR to reprocess the 5' RACE reads, holding one entry per CDR3 protein. The sample has about 520,000 distinct CDR3 sequences, less than 25% seen once. Details on this clonotype: No antigen is known for it.

In addition, the sample was reused for a study of T cells expressing NK-cell markers. That paper notes: Sorted T-cell subsets CD3+CD56+NKG2C+, CD3+CD56+NKG2C- and CD3+CD56-NKG2C+ were TCR beta-sequenced. A few of the donors also had these clonotypes leading their CD3+CD56-NKG2C+ fraction. Whether expanded NKG2C+ T cell clones were HCMV-specific remained unclear.

This TCR was recovered from a woman aged 18-35 years in good health. Sample: CD4+ T cells sorted from blood. This chain uses TRBV10-3 with TRBJ2-1, with TRBD2 matching 8 bases. In nucleotides, the CDR3 is TGTGCCATCAGTGACATCAGCGGGAGTAAGTTCTTC. Amino acids: CAISDISGSKFF.